The T cell receptor (beta chain) under discussion was sequenced for a study of blood T cell repertoires in COVID-19. As for the study in general: The analysed material was cDNA or gDNA that came from T cells, B-cell-depleted T cells, or PBMCs.

Sequencing was performed with immunoSEQ multiplex PCR; in TCRdb, only in-frame clones are kept and a portion is missing. This sample has around 290,000 clones; 75% to 90% occur once, and the top ten carry less than 2%. V was cut by 5 bases and J by 13 bases, with 14 bases left in between. The CDR3 contains 11 residues. Germline CDR1 and CDR2: SNHLY and FYNNEI. In terms of age and location, participants ranged from about 18 to 90 years and lived in about 25 US areas. The specimen sequenced was PBMCs or T cells enriched from blood (not recorded which). J is TRBJ2-5 and V is TRBV2; D is perhaps TRBD1 (5 bases). The source is a woman between 40 and 55 years old who had recovered from COVID-19. The CDR3 is CASSSGQAPYF. DNA of the CDR3: TGTGCCAGCAGTTCTGGACAAGCGCCGTACTTC.